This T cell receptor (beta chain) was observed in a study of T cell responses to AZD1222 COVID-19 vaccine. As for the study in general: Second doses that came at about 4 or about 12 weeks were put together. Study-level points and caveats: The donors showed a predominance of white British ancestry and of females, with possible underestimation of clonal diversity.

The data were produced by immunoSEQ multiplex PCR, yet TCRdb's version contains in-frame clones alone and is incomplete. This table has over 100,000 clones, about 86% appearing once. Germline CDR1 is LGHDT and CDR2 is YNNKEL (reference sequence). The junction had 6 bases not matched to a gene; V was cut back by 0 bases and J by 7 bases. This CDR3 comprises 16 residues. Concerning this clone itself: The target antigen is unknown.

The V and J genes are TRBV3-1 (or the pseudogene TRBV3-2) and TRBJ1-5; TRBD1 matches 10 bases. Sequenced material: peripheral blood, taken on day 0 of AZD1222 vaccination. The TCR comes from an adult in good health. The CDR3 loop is CASSQEKRDRGQPQHF. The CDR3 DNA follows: TGTGCCAGCAGCCAAGAGAAGCGGGACAGGGGCCAGCCCCAGCATTTT.